These 18 T cell receptor beta chains were sequenced from one sample in a study of cytomegalovirus exposure and HLA in healthy donors. 60 Vbeta and 13 Jbeta primers were used in PCR. Sequenced by immunoSEQ multiplex PCR; TCRdb stores in-frame clones only, minus some. The sample yields about 89,000 clones, approximately 89% seen once. The specimen sequenced was PBMCs. These receptors were collected from a man under 40 in good health and CMV-seropositive.

The J gene is TRBJ2-5, the V gene TRBV9, with 8 positions matching TRBD2. The germline V gene encodes CDR1 SGDLS and CDR2 YYNGEE. The CDR3 contains 14 residues. The junction had 7 bases not matched to a gene; V was cut back by 3 bases and J by 6 bases. CDR3 sequence: CASSAGGLEKTQYF. The CDR3 coding sequence is TGTGCCAGCAGCGCGGGGGGACTAGAAAAGACCCAGTACTTC.

This chain joins TRBV2 and TRBJ1-2; TRBD1 matches at 12 bases. CDR3 size: 15 residues. CDR1 and CDR2 (germline): SNHLY, FYNNEI. Trimming removed 6 bases from V and 4 bases from J; junction bases left unmatched: 6. The DNA of the CDR3 is TGTGCCAGCAGACTCGGGACAGGGGGCACCTATGGCTACACCTTC. Translating gives CASRLGTGGTYGYTF. Full variable domain (outside the CDR3, taken from reference TRBV2 and TRBJ1-2): EPEVTQTPSHQVTQMGQEVILRCVPISNHLYFYWYRQILGQKVEFLVSFYNNEISEKSEIFDDQFSVERPDGSNFTLKIRSTKLEDSAMYFCASRLGTGGTYGYTFGSGTRLTVV.

V and J are TRBV5-4 and TRBJ2-7; weak D call: TRBD2 (5 bases). Germline V gives CDR1 SGHNT, CDR2 YYREEE (reference sequence). Trimming removed 4 bases at V and 0 bases at J, with 14 bases between. This CDR3 contains 15 residues. CDR3 bases: TGTGCCAGCAGCGCCCGGACCGGGGACTCCTACGAGCAGTACTTC. It specifies CASSARTGDSYEQYF.

The chain uses TRBV10-2 and TRBJ1-4; 9 bases agree with TRBD1. This CDR3 is 13 amino acids long. Trimming removed 7 bases from V and 8 bases from J; junction bases left unmatched: 5. CDR1 and CDR2 from the germline V gene are WSHSY and SAAADI. As DNA, the CDR3 is TGCGCCAGCACCAGGACAGGGGAAGAAAAACTGTTTTTT. It specifies CASTRTGEEKLFF.

This clone was seen once. The J gene is TRBJ1-5, the V gene TRBV28; maybe TRBD1 (5 bases). The V end was cut by 6 bases, the J end by 0 bases, with 12 bases between. This CDR3 comprises 15 residues. In germline, CDR1 is MDHEN, CDR2 SYDVKM. The CDR3 DNA is TGTGCCAGCAGAAATCAGGGTTATAGCAATCAGCCCCAGCATTTT. It yields the protein CASRNQGYSNQPQHF.

This clone has just a few counts. This rearrangement joins TRBV5-6 to TRBJ1-1; 11 positions agree with TRBD1. The CDR3 extends over 14 amino acids. CDR1 is SGHDT and CDR2 is YYEEEE in the germline V gene. J was trimmed by 3 bases and V by 6 bases; bases with no gene match: 4. The CDR3 reads CASTGDRGYTEAFF. CDR3 DNA: TGTGCCAGCACCGGGGACAGGGGGTACACTGAAGCTTTCTTT. Full variable domain (remainder filled in from reference TRBV5-6 and TRBJ1-1): DAGVTQSPTHLIKTRGQQVTLRCSPKSGHDTVSWYQQALGQGPQFIFQYYEEEERQRGNFPDRFSGHQFPNYSSELNVNALLLGDSALYLCASTGDRGYTEAFFGQGTRLTVV.

The J gene is TRBJ2-3, the V gene TRBV7-9; no clear D. The V end was cut by 5 bases, the J end by 4 bases, with 7 bases between. The CDR3 is 12 amino acids. Germline V gene sequence: CDR1 SEHNR, CDR2 FQNEAQ (reference sequence). The DNA for the CDR3 is TGTGCCAGCAGCCAGGCAGCAGATACGCAGTATTTT. It yields the protein CASSQAADTQYF.

The sample holds one count of this clone. This chain links TRBV5-1 with TRBJ1-5; TRBD1 matches at 7 bases. The CDR3 has 14 residues. The germline V gene encodes CDR1 SGHRS and CDR2 YFSETQ. Trimming took 0 bases from V and 6 from J; bases not matched to a gene: 3. In DNA, the CDR3 is TGCGCCAGCAGCTTGGGTCAGGGGGGTCAGCCCCAGCATTTT. It yields the protein CASSLGQGGQPQHF. The full variable domain, completed using reference TRBV5-1 and TRBJ1-5, is KAGVTQTPRYLIKTRGQQVTLSCSPISGHRSVSWYQQTPGQGLQFLFEYFSETQRNKGNFPGRFSGRQFSNSRSEMNVSTLELGDSALYLCASSLGQGGQPQHFGDGTRLSIL.

V gene TRBV16 combines with J gene TRBJ1-5; 9 bases fit TRBD1. Per germline, CDR1 KGHSY and CDR2 FQNENV. V gave up 0 bases and J gave up 4 bases; unmatched junction bases: 4. This CDR3 is built from 16 residues. The CDR3 sequence: CASSQSRTGVNQPQHF. As DNA, the CDR3 is TGTGCCAGCAGCCAATCGCGGACAGGGGTTAATCAGCCCCAGCATTTT.

In this sample, this clone turned up once. V is TRBV30 and J is TRBJ2-2; the D gene is possibly TRBD2 (5 bases). V was pared by 0 bases and J by 1 base, with 9 bases between. The V gene's germline CDR1 is GTSNPN and CDR2 SVGIG (reference sequence). This CDR3 has 15 residues. The CDR3 DNA follows: TGTGCCTGGAGTGTACCTAGCCTGAACACCGGGGAGCTGTTTTTT. This codes for CAWSVPSLNTGELFF.

The chain employs TRBV14 and TRBJ2-1; D possibly corresponds to TRBD1 (6 bases). Germline loops: CDR1 SGHDN, CDR2 FVKESK. V lost 0 bases to trimming and J lost 2 bases, with 11 bases between them. There are 16 residues in the CDR3. This CDR3 reads CASSQDFRGAYNEQFF. CDR3 nucleotides: TGTGCCAGCAGCCAAGATTTCAGGGGCGCCTACAATGAGCAGTTCTTC.

This chain connects TRBV30 to TRBJ2-1, with 13 bases identical to TRBD2. This CDR3 region has 13 residues. The germline gives CDR1 GTSNPN, CDR2 SVGIG (reference sequence). Germline trimming cut 3 bases from V and 8 bases from J; bases unmatched to any gene: 1. The CDR3, as DNA: TGTGCCTGGAGCGGACTAGCGGGAGATGAGCAGTTCTTC. Protein product: CAWSGLAGDEQFF.

V gene TRBV5-1 combines with J gene TRBJ2-4; 12 bases are shared with TRBD2. The germline V gene has CDR1 SGHRS and CDR2 YFSETQ. CDR3 length: 17 amino acids. The V gene end was trimmed by 0 bases and the J gene end by 2 bases; junction bases not matched to a gene: 3. CDR3 amino acids: CASSLGLAGVSKNIQYF. Written as DNA, the CDR3 is TGCGCCAGCAGCTTGGGACTAGCGGGAGTCTCCAAAAACATTCAGTACTTC. The full variable domain, its missing parts supplied by reference TRBV5-1 and TRBJ2-4, is KAGVTQTPRYLIKTRGQQVTLSCSPISGHRSVSWYQQTPGQGLQFLFEYFSETQRNKGNFPGRFSGRQFSNSRSEMNVSTLELGDSALYLCASSLGLAGVSKNIQYFGAGTRLSVL.

V gene TRBV30 combines with J gene TRBJ1-6, with TRBD1 matching 8 bases. V trimming: 3 bases; J trimming: 11 bases; junction bases outside the gene matches: 9. The CDR3 has 14 residues. CDR1 and CDR2 from the germline V gene are GTSNPN and SVGIG (reference sequence). CDR3 DNA sequence: TGTGCCTGGAGCCTTGGACAGGGACGGACACCCCTCCACTTT. Translated, it gives CAWSLGQGRTPLHF.

This chain links TRBV6-5 with TRBJ2-2, with D perhaps matching TRBD2 (6 bases). The CDR3 runs to 15 residues. The V gene's germline CDR1 is MNHEY and CDR2 SVGAGI. V gave up 2 bases and J gave up 5 bases, with 12 bases separating them. CDR3 protein: CASSYGGSGTGELFF. CDR3 bases: TGTGCCAGCAGTTACGGTGGGAGCGGGACCGGGGAGCTGTTTTTT.

The J gene is TRBJ2-1, the V gene TRBV28, with D perhaps matching TRBD2 (6 bases). Trimming cost V 3 bases and J 8 bases, with 17 bases left between them. The germline V gene has CDR1 MDHEN and CDR2 SYDVKM. The CDR3 has 15 residues. The CDR3 DNA follows: TGTGCCAGCAGTTTTCGGACTACCGTTCCCCATGAGCAGTTCTTC. Encoded protein: CASSFRTTVPHEQFF.

The chain combines TRBV10-3 with TRBJ2-1; D is possibly TRBD1 (6 bases). Germline V CDR1 and CDR2: ENHRY, SYGVKD. This CDR3 has 14 amino acids. V lost 4 bases to trimming and J lost 2 bases, with 9 bases between them. The CDR3 sequence is CAISAQGPYNEQFF. DNA of the CDR3: TGTGCCATCAGTGCTCAGGGGCCCTACAATGAGCAGTTCTTC.

This chain connects TRBV6-1 to TRBJ1-5, with 11 bases lining up with TRBD1. CDR3 size: 15 residues. Germline loops: CDR1 MNHNS, CDR2 SASEGT. J lost 8 bases, V lost 5 bases, and 8 bases had no gene match. As DNA, the CDR3 is TGTGCCAGCAGTACCTCCGGGACAGGGGGGAAGCCCCAGCATTTT. As protein: CASSTSGTGGKPQHF.